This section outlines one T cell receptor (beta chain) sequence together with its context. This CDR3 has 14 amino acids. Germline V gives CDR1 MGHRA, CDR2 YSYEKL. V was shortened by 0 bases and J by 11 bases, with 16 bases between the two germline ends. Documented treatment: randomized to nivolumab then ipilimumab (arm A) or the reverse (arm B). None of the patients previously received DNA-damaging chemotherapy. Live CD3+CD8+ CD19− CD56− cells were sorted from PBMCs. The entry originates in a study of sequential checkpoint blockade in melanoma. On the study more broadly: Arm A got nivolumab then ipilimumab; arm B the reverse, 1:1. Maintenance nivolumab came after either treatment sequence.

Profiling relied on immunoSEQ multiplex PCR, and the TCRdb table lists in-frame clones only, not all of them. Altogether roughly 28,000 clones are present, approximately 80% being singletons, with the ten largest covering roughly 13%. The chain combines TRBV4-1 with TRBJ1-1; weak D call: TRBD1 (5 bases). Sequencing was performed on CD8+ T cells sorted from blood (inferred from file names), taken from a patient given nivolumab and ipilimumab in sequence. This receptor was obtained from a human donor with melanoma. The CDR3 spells CASSQDMGGRGAFF. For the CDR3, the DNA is TGCGCCAGCAGCCAAGATATGGGGGGGAGGGGTGCTTTCTTT.